Listed below are T cell receptor beta chains from one sample, sequenced in a study of T cells in Graves' hyperthyroidism and ophthalmopathy. One entry per CDR3 protein results from TCRdb running MiXCR on the multiplex PCR reads. Of a few hundred thousand distinct CDR3 sequences in the sample, roughly 14% are singletons; the top ten hold 13%. The specimen sequenced was blood. Every receptor here comes from a woman aged 40 to 50 with Graves' hyperthyroidism that later progressed to Graves' ophthalmopathy. CDR3s include the opening cysteine and the closing phenylalanine or tryptophan. The D gene is left open where the match is weak. Not every row has a clone size; where given, it reads once, few, many or a size class.

D	size	J	V	DNA	CDR3
TRBD2	many	TRBJ2-1	TRBV7-2	TGTGCCAGCAGCCCCGGAGGCCTAGCGGTTTACAATGAGCAGTTCTTC	CASSPGGLAVYNEQFF
.	many	TRBJ2-1	TRBV6-5	TGTGCCAGCAGTTACTCAAGTCACAATGAGCAGTTCTTC	CASSYSSHNEQFF
TRBD1	many	TRBJ2-2	TRBV12-5	TGTGCTAGTGGTTTGGCCCAAAAGTCCGGGACAGAACAGAACACCGGGGAGCTGTTTTTT	CASGLAQKSGTEQNTGELFF
.	many	TRBJ2-7	TRBV3-1	TGTGCCAGCAGCCGTGCGGGAACCTACGAGCAGTACTTC	CASSRAGTYEQYF
.	many	TRBJ2-1	TRBV19	TGTGCCAGTAGTGCATGGGATTCCTACAATGAGCAGTTCTTC	CASSAWDSYNEQFF
.	many	TRBJ2-7	TRBV6-1	TGTGCCAGCAGTGAACGGGGAATTCTAGGCCAACAATCCTACGAGCAGTACTTC	CASSERGILGQQSYEQYF
TRBD1	many	TRBJ1-4	TRBV7-9	TGTGCCAGCAGCCCTGGACAGGGTGGCAGAACTAATGAAAAACTGTTTTTT	CASSPGQGGRTNEKLFF
.	many	TRBJ2-7	TRBV10-3	TGTGCCATCAAGAGGTCAGGCGGAGACTACGAGCAGTACTTC	CAIKRSGGDYEQYF
.	.	TRBJ2-7	TRBV5-1	TGCGCCAGCAGCTTGCTGTACTTC	CASSLLYF
.	few	TRBJ2-1	TRBV6-1	TGTGCCAGCACCCCGGGGCCTCACTCCTACAATGAGCAGTTCTTC	CASTPGPHSYNEQFF
TRBD1	many	TRBJ2-3	TRBV29-1	TGCAGCGCCGCCCGGGACAGGGGTAGCACAGATACGCAGTATTTT	CSAARDRGSTDTQYF
.	.	TRBJ2-2	TRBV5-5	TGCGCCAGCAGCTTGCTGGGAGGTACCGGGGAGCTGTTTTTT	CASSLLGGTGELFF
TRBD1	few	TRBJ2-4	TRBV27	TGTGCCAGCGAAAATACAGGGGAAGCCAAAAACATTCAGTACTTC	CASENTGEAKNIQYF
TRBD1	many	TRBJ2-7	TRBV12-3/TRBV12-4	TGTGCCAGCAGTTCGACAGGGGGTTTGTACGAGCAGTACTTC	CASSSTGGLYEQYF
TRBD2	few	TRBJ2-5	TRBV15	TGTGCCACCAGCACCAAGACTAGCGGGAGAAGGGAGACCCAGTACTTC	CATSTKTSGRRETQYF
TRBD1	many	TRBJ1-2	TRBV7-8	TGTGCCAGCAGCTCGGGACCGACAGGGATTAACTATGGCTACACCTTC	CASSSGPTGINYGYTF
TRBD1	many	TRBJ2-7	TRBV30	TGTGCCTCCGACGGGCAGGGGGACGAGCAGTACTTC	CASDGQGDEQYF
.	.	TRBJ2-1	TRBV19	TGTGCCAGTAGTATAGTGCCGGCCTACAATGAGCAGTTCTTC	CASSIVPAYNEQFF
.	many	TRBJ2-7	TRBV6-1	TGTGCCAGCAGTCGACAGGAGAAATACGAGCAGTACTTC	CASSRQEKYEQYF
.	many	TRBJ2-1	TRBV10-3	TGTGCCATCAGTGCCTCCGTGGACAGCCCCAATGAGCAGTTCTTC	CAISASVDSPNEQFF
TRBD2	many	TRBJ2-1	TRBV29-1	TGCAGCGTGCCTGGACTAGCGACCTACAATGAGCAGTTCTTC	CSVPGLATYNEQFF
.	many	TRBJ1-5	TRBV28	TGTGCCAGCAGGGGCTTGACCCAGCCCCAGCATTTT	CASRGLTQPQHF
.	.	TRBJ1-2	TRBV20-1	TGCAGTGCCGAGAATGGCTACACCTTC	CSAENGYTF
.	many	TRBJ2-1	TRBV7-3	TGTGCCAGCAGCCCCAGGAGGGGGGGCGGCTCCTACAATGAGCAGTTCTTC	CASSPRRGGGSYNEQFF
.	few	TRBJ2-7	TRBV19	TGTGCCAGTAGTATTCGGGCTCACTACGAGCAGTACTTC	CASSIRAHYEQYF
.	many	TRBJ1-5	TRBV24-1	TGTGCCACCAGTGATTTTTCGGGTGGGGGCTTTTCAGAGCCCCAGCATTTT	CATSDFSGGGFSEPQHF
TRBD1	many	TRBJ2-1	TRBV3-1	TGTGCCAGCAGCCAACTTTGGGGGACAGGGGGCGATGAGCAGTTCTTC	CASSQLWGTGGDEQFF
TRBD1	few	TRBJ2-7	TRBV4-2	TGTGCCAGCAGCCAACCCTTCGACAGGGCCTACGAGCAGTACTTC	CASSQPFDRAYEQYF
TRBD2	.	TRBJ2-1	TRBV28	TGTGCCAGCAGTTCTTTCCTAGCGGGAGGGTATATCAATGAGCAGTTCTTC	CASSSFLAGGYINEQFF
.	many	TRBJ2-3	TRBV6-1	TGTGCCAGCACCGAATCCCCGGGGGCAGATACGCAGTATTTT	CASTESPGADTQYF
.	few	TRBJ2-5	TRBV18	TGTGCCAGCTCACCCAGGATGTATCGAGAGACCCAGTACTTC	CASSPRMYRETQYF
TRBD2	.	TRBJ2-3	TRBV5-1	TGCGCCAGCAGCCCTCGCGGCGGGAGTTTCGGAGATACGCAGTATTTT	CASSPRGGSFGDTQYF
.	.	TRBJ1-2	TRBV6-5	TGTGCCAGCAGTTACGAGACAGACTATGGCTACACCTTC	CASSYETDYGYTF
.	many	TRBJ2-1	TRBV18	TGTGCCAGCTCACCACTCCCGGTGGTCCATGAGCAGTTCTTC	CASSPLPVVHEQFF
.	many	TRBJ2-3	TRBV29-1	TGCAGCGTCGGGTCGAGGACTCGAACTAGCACAGATACGCAGTATTTT	CSVGSRTRTSTDTQYF
.	many	TRBJ2-3	TRBV28	TGTGCCAGCAGGCCTTTGGGCGCTGGGGTGCAGTATTTT	CASRPLGAGVQYF
TRBD2	many	TRBJ2-7	TRBV2	TGTGCCCTATTCGTAAAAGGGACTAGCGGTACCTACGAGCAGTACTTC	CALFVKGTSGTYEQYF
.	.	TRBJ2-5	TRBV28	TGTGCCAGCAGTTCTCTCGGGACTCGAGAGACCCAGTACTTC	CASSSLGTRETQYF
.	many	TRBJ2-7	TRBV29-1	TGCAGCGTTGTTGGGGGGCCGAGCTCCTACGAGCAGTACTTC	CSVVGGPSSYEQYF
.	many	TRBJ1-4	TRBV20-1	TGCAGTGCTAGCATGTCGGGTTGGAAGGAAAAACTGTTTTTT	CSASMSGWKEKLFF
.	many	TRBJ1-3	TRBV20-1	TGCAGTGCTAGTCAAGGGGGCTCTGGAAACACCATATATTTT	CSASQGGSGNTIYF
.	many	TRBJ1-1	TRBV27	TGTGCCAGCAGTTTATCGTTCAGTACACCAACTGAAGCTTTCTTT	CASSLSFSTPTEAFF
TRBD2	many	TRBJ2-7	TRBV5-1	TGCGCCAGCAGCCCCAGGGGCCCGGGACTAGCAAGCGACGAGCAGTACTTC	CASSPRGPGLASDEQYF
TRBD1	many	TRBJ2-5	TRBV20-1	TGCAGTGCTTTTCCGGGACAGGGCCTCCGGGAGACCCAGTACTTC	CSAFPGQGLRETQYF
.	many	TRBJ1-1	TRBV29-1	TGCAGCGTTGATGCAGGGAGCATCGGCACTGAAGCTTTCTTT	CSVDAGSIGTEAFF
.	.	TRBJ1-1	TRBV7-9	TGTGCCAGCAGCTTAGGGGTGTTAACTGAAGCTTTCTTT	CASSLGVLTEAFF
.	many	TRBJ2-3	TRBV6-1	TGTGCCAGCAGTGAACTTTATGCGGGGACAGATACGCAGTATTTT	CASSELYAGTDTQYF
.	.	TRBJ2-7	TRBV7-6	TGTGCCAGCAGCTTAGGCGAACACGAGCAGTACTTC	CASSLGEHEQYF
.	few	TRBJ2-7	TRBV5-1	TGCGCCACCTCGCACCAGATCGGGGGCTACGAGCAGTACTTC	CATSHQIGGYEQYF
TRBD1	many	TRBJ1-5	TRBV27	TGTGCCAGCAGTTTAATCGGACAGGGCGGTCAGCCCCAGCATTTT	CASSLIGQGGQPQHF
.	many	TRBJ1-5	TRBV12-3/TRBV12-4	TGTGCCAGCAGTTTATATTCGGGGGGCAATCAGCCCCAGCATTTT	CASSLYSGGNQPQHF
.	many	TRBJ2-1	TRBV13	TGTGCCAGCAGCTATGAGGATAAGTTGCATGAGCAGTTCTTC	CASSYEDKLHEQFF
.	many	TRBJ1-3	TRBV7-2	TGTGCCAGCAGCTTCCAGGGTCATGGAGGAGGTTCTGGAAACACCATATATTTT	CASSFQGHGGGSGNTIYF
.	few	TRBJ2-5	TRBV19	TGTGCCAGTAGCCAACTCGGCCAAGAGACCCAGTACTTC	CASSQLGQETQYF
TRBD2	few	TRBJ2-1	TRBV19	TGTGCCAGTAGTCTACTTCAGGGACTAGCGGTCGATGAGCAGTTCTTC	CASSLLQGLAVDEQFF